Listed here are 31 T cell receptor beta chains from one sample, sequenced in a study of OX40 agonist ivuxolimab in advanced cancers. TCRdb's table, derived via immunoSEQ multiplex PCR, lists solely in-frame clones and lacks some. The top ten hold about 1.6% of the sample, which has more than 80,000 clones, around 87% seen once. The sequencing here drew on CD4+ or CD8+ T cells sorted from blood, taken in a trial of the OX40 agonist ivuxolimab. These receptors were obtained from an adult with an advanced solid tumor such as melanoma, head and neck, liver or kidney cancer.

The J gene is TRBJ2-7, the V gene TRBV6-6, with 8 positions matching TRBD2. Losses at the gene ends were 6 bases for V and 4 bases for J; bases not matched to a gene: 11. Germline CDR1 reads MNHNY; CDR2 reads SVGAGI (reference sequence). The CDR3 totals 15 residues. The CDR3 sequence: CASRGAGEYAYEQYF. The CDR3 nucleotides are TGTGCCAGCAGGGGAGCGGGAGAGTATGCGTACGAGCAGTACTTC.

The chain is built from TRBV7-2 and TRBJ2-7; no clear D. Deletions cut 4 bases from V and 2 bases from J, with 3 bases between. CDR3 length: 11 residues. CDR1 is SGHTA and CDR2 is FQGNSA in the germline V gene. The CDR3 nucleotides read TGTGCCAGCAGCTCTACCTACGAGCAGTACTTC. Its translation: CASSSTYEQYF.

The chain combines TRBV19 with TRBJ1-2; the match to TRBD1 covers 9 bases. V was clipped by 5 bases and J by 7 bases; unmatched bases: 8. Germline V CDR1 and CDR2: LNHDA, SQIVND (reference sequence). The CDR3 has 14 amino acids. CDR3 sequence (DNA): TGTGCCAGTAGTCCCACAGGGGGCGCGCCTGGCTACACCTTC. This encodes CASSPTGGAPGYTF.

V and J are TRBV10-3 and TRBJ2-1; 9 bases line up with TRBD2. The ends lost 10 bases at V and 0 bases at J; junction bases unmatched: 7. Germline values: CDR1 ENHRY, CDR2 SYGVKD. The CDR3 totals 15 residues. In DNA form, the CDR3 reads TGTGCCAGCCATAATAGCGGGAGCTCCTACAATGAGCAGTTCTTC. Its translation is CASHNSGSSYNEQFF.

The chain is built from TRBV27 and TRBJ2-1; 8 nucleotides align to TRBD2. From germline, CDR1 is MNHEY and CDR2 SMNVEV (reference sequence). Trimming cost V 8 bases and J 6 bases; bases outside gene matches: 18. The CDR3 is 17 residues long. CDR3 region: CASSPRGGFRAGNEQFF. In DNA form, the CDR3 reads TGTGCCAGCTCCCCCCGGGGGGGATTTCGGGCGGGCAATGAGCAGTTCTTC.

The gene calls are TRBV29-1 and TRBJ2-7; TRBD1 aligns across 8 bases. From germline, CDR1 is SQVTM and CDR2 ANQGSEA. V was pared by 3 bases and J by 3 bases, with 7 bases of the junction left unmatched. The CDR3 runs 14 residues. CDR3 amino acids: CSVDPTGENYEQYF. DNA for the CDR3: TGCAGCGTTGACCCGACAGGGGAGAACTACGAGCAGTACTTC.

This clone was found once. V and J are TRBV5-1 and TRBJ1-6; D is uncertain. Germline values: CDR1 SGHRS, CDR2 YFSETQ. This CDR3 is 13 amino acids long. V lost 3 bases to trimming and J lost 11 bases, with 12 bases between them. The CDR3 nucleotides are TGCGCCAGCAGCTCCAACGGGATAACACCCCTCCACTTT. Residues: CASSSNGITPLHF.

The chain uses TRBV13 and TRBJ2-3; no reliable D call. The germline CDR1 and CDR2 sequences are PRHDT and FYEKMQ (reference sequence). This CDR3 has 17 residues. Trimming removed 1 base at V and 0 bases at J, with 14 bases between. CDR3 region: CASSLDPAGSSTDTQYF. The CDR3 nucleotides are TGTGCCAGCAGCTTAGACCCCGCTGGATCTAGCACAGATACGCAGTATTTT. Combining the CDR3 with reference TRBV13 and TRBJ2-3 gives the whole variable domain AAGVIQSPRHLIKEKRETATLKCYPIPRHDTVYWYQQGPGQDPQFLISFYEKMQSDKGSIPDRFSAQQFSDYHSELNMSSLELGDSALYFCASSLDPAGSSTDTQYFGPGTRLTVL.

The genes are TRBV6-1 and TRBJ2-2; no reliable D call. V lost 4 bases and J 0 bases, leaving 9 bases between the germline ends. The CDR3 is 15 residues long. Germline CDR1 is MNHNS and CDR2 is SASEGT. The CDR3 coding sequence is TGTGCCAGCAGTGGGCAGTTAGCGAACACCGGGGAGCTGTTTTTT. Its protein product is CASSGQLANTGELFF.

This clone was recorded once. The chain recombines TRBV14 with TRBJ2-4, with D unresolved. Trimming took 0 bases from V and 6 from J, leaving 9 bases between them. Germline CDR1 is SGHDN and CDR2 is FVKESK. The CDR3 runs 14 residues. CDR3 sequence (DNA): TGTGCCAGCAGCCAAGAACGTGGGGTAAACATTCAGTACTTC. Translating gives CASSQERGVNIQYF.

The chain is built from TRBV11-3 and TRBJ2-2; TRBD1 matches 7 bases. CDR1 SGHNT and CDR2 YENEEA come from the germline V gene. This CDR3 comprises 15 residues. V lost 1 base and J lost 2; bases outside the gene matches: 1. The CDR3 here is CASSLGQGNTGELFF. CDR3 DNA sequence: TGTGCCAGCAGCTTAGGACAGGGAAACACCGGGGAGCTGTTTTTT.

V gene TRBV19 combines with J gene TRBJ1-2; perhaps TRBD1 as D (6 bases). Trimming stripped 5 bases from V and 0 bases from J, with 10 bases between. The CDR3 spans 14 residues. Germline CDR1 and CDR2: LNHDA and SQIVND (reference sequence). The CDR3 coding sequence is TGTGCCAGTAGTCACAGGGTATCTAACTATGGCTACACCTTC. It encodes CASSHRVSNYGYTF.

This chain's CDR3 is CASSKVRLERENDEQYF. CDR3 in DNA: TGTGCCAGCAGCAAAGTTCGACTCGAGCGGGAGAATGACGAGCAGTACTTC. This chain connects TRBV21-1 to TRBJ2-7; the D call in the table, TRBD2, was not verified against the DNA. TRBV21-1 is deemed a pseudogene. The CDR3 sequence is 17 residues long.

The chain couples TRBV18 to TRBJ2-7, with D uncertain. Germline values: CDR1 KGHSH, CDR2 LQKENI. V lost 6 bases to trimming and J lost 0 bases, with 15 bases between them. The CDR3 totals 15 residues. CDR3 sequence reads: CASSPDQLFSYEQYF. CDR3 nucleotides: TGTGCCAGCTCCCCTGATCAGCTTTTCTCCTACGAGCAGTACTTC.

The rearrangement uses TRBV14 and TRBJ2-5; 13 positions agree with TRBD2. Germline V gene lookup returns CDR1 SGHDN and CDR2 FVKESK. The J segment lost 3 bases and the V segment lost 4 bases, leaving 8 bases of the junction unmatched. This CDR3 is 17 amino acids long. Written as DNA, the CDR3 is TGTGCCAGCAGCCCGAATCTGGGACTAGCGGGAAAAGAGACCCAGTACTTC. Translating it yields CASSPNLGLAGKETQYF.

V is TRBV19 and J is TRBJ1-2; D perhaps matches TRBD1 (5 bases). The ends were cut back, 5 bases at V and 2 bases at J, with 15 bases in the middle. The CDR3 covers 15 residues. CDR1 is LNHDA and CDR2 is SQIVND in the germline V gene (reference sequence). The CDR3, as DNA: TGTGCCAGTAGTCCCCGGGACCGCCGAAACTATGGCTACACCTTC. Residues: CASSPRDRRNYGYTF.

The chain employs TRBV5-4 and TRBJ1-2, with 7 bases lining up with TRBD1. The V gene end was trimmed by 2 bases and the J gene end by 7 bases; junction bases not matched to a gene: 2. Germline V gives CDR1 SGHNT, CDR2 YYREEE (reference sequence). The CDR3 has 12 amino acids. The CDR3 loop is CASSFPGGGYTF. The CDR3 DNA sequence: TGTGCCAGCAGCTTCCCAGGGGGTGGCTACACCTTC.

The chain is built from TRBV5-1 and TRBJ1-1; no clear D gene. The CDR3 is 15 residues long. The germline V gene has CDR1 SGHRS and CDR2 YFSETQ. V was pared by 0 bases and J by 1 base, with 10 bases between. The CDR3 loop reads CASSLVGFTNTEAFF. For the CDR3, the DNA is TGCGCCAGCAGCTTGGTCGGGTTTACGAACACTGAAGCTTTCTTT.

The chain combines TRBV10-1 with TRBJ1-2; D is perhaps TRBD1 (6 bases). Germline V gene sequence: CDR1 WNHNN, CDR2 SYGVQD (reference sequence). The CDR3 loop spans 15 amino acids. Trimming left V 0 bases short and J 7 bases short, with 15 bases between. The DNA for the CDR3 is TGCGCCAGCAGTGAGTCGAGGACAGCGCGTTCTGGCTACACCTTC. Residues: CASSESRTARSGYTF.

With respect to this clone: Other DNA sequences in this sample translate to the same CDR3. The CDR3 sequence is CSAMTLGTDQPQHF. The CDR3 DNA is TGCAGCGCCATGACATTGGGGACGGATCAGCCCCAGCATTTT. The chain carries TRBV29-1 and TRBJ1-5; D possibly corresponds to TRBD1 (5 bases). The germline gives CDR1 SQVTM, CDR2 ANQGSEA. With 7 bases removed from V and 5 bases from J, the gap between germline ends came to 18 bases. This CDR3 comprises 14 residues.

This clone was found once. V gene TRBV6-1 combines with J gene TRBJ2-1; D is ambiguous. The ends were cut back, 4 bases at V and 0 bases at J, with 10 bases in the middle. Germline values: CDR1 MNHNS, CDR2 SASEGT. CDR3 length: 15 amino acids. Written as DNA, the CDR3 is TGTGCCAGCAGTGCTCCCACCAGCTCCTACAATGAGCAGTTCTTC. Translated, it gives CASSAPTSSYNEQFF.

Note on this clone: One junction end does not reproduce the germline sequence, and a read error may be involved. This chain connects TRBV15 to TRBJ2-7; 8 bases agree with TRBD1. The CDR3 is made up of 18 amino acids. The germline V gene encodes CDR1 LNHNV and CDR2 YYDKDF (reference sequence). CDR3 region: CATSRDPNTGGLVHEQYF. In DNA form, the CDR3 reads TGTGCCACCAGCCGAGACCCCAATACAGGGGGTTTAGTCCACGAGCAGTACTTC. Drawing the rest from reference TRBV15 and TRBJ2-7, the complete variable domain is DAMVIQNPRYQVTQFGKPVTLSCSQTLNHNVMYWYQQKSSQAPKLLFHYYDKDFNNEADTPDNFQSRRPNTSFCFLDIRSPGLGDTAMYLCATSRDPNTGGLVHEQYFGPGTRLTVT.

The V gene is TRBV15, the J gene TRBJ1-3; D is ambiguous. V was clipped by 1 base and J by 0 bases, with 10 bases between them. Germline CDR1 and CDR2: LNHNV and YYDKDF (reference sequence). This CDR3 contains 16 residues. Here the CDR3 DNA reads TGTGCCACCAGCAGAGTCCAGGCTCTCTCTGGAAACACCATATATTTT. The encoded protein is CATSRVQALSGNTIYF.

The chain links TRBV7-2 to TRBJ2-1; TRBD1 matches 11 bases. Germline V gene data show CDR1 as SGHTA and CDR2 as FQGNSA. The CDR3 loop spans 15 amino acids. V gave up 2 bases and J gave up 7 bases; unmatched junction bases: 4. The CDR3 DNA is TGTGCCAGCAGCTTACGCCGGGACAGGGGGAATGAGCAGTTCTTC. The encoded protein is CASSLRRDRGNEQFF.

The J gene is TRBJ1-1, the V gene TRBV27; D is undetermined. The CDR3 contains 14 residues. Trimming removed 7 bases at V and 1 base at J, with 13 bases between. CDR1 and CDR2 (germline): MNHEY, SMNVEV (reference sequence). Here the CDR3 DNA reads TGTGCCAGCACCCCCGGGCAGGCGAACACTGAAGCTTTCTTT. Protein product: CASTPGQANTEAFF.

The V gene is TRBV6-1, the J gene TRBJ1-1; D unclear. CDR1 MNHNS and CDR2 SASEGT come from the germline V gene. This CDR3 has 13 amino acids. Trimming left V 4 bases short and J 1 base short, with 7 bases between. In DNA form, the CDR3 reads TGTGCCAGCAGTGCCCGGGGGAACACTGAAGCTTTCTTT. This sequence encodes CASSARGNTEAFF.

The V and J genes are TRBV15 and TRBJ2-1; D might be TRBD1 or TRBD2, each matching 5 bases. V was pared by 5 bases and J by 4 bases, with 18 bases between. CDR3 length equals 16 residues. The germline gives CDR1 LNHNV, CDR2 YYDKDF (reference sequence). The CDR3 loop reads CATSRRAGGSYNEQFF. In DNA form, the CDR3 reads TGTGCCACCAGCCGCAGGGCGGGCGGATCTTACAATGAGCAGTTCTTC.

The chain's CDR3 is CASSLQGPMDEQFF. CDR3 bases: TGCGCCAGCAGCTTACAGGGACCAATGGACGAGCAGTTCTTC. This chain connects TRBV10-1 to TRBJ2-1, with TRBD1 as a possible D gene (6 bases). The CDR3 spans 14 residues. Looked up from germline, CDR1 is WNHNN and CDR2 is SYGVQD (reference sequence). V lost 6 bases to trimming and J lost 10 bases, with 19 bases between them.

The rearrangement joins TRBV6-5 to TRBJ2-7, with D possibly being TRBD2 (5 bases). Trimming stripped 0 bases from V and 6 bases from J, with 15 bases between. Germline values: CDR1 MNHEY, CDR2 SVGAGI. This CDR3 is built from 15 residues. The DNA for the CDR3 is TGTGCCAGCAGTTACTCGAATCCTAGCTCTAGCGAGCAGTACTTC. Encoded protein: CASSYSNPSSSEQYF.

The J gene is TRBJ2-7, the V gene TRBV7-2, with D perhaps assigned TRBD1 or TRBD2 (6 bases each). This CDR3 region has 15 residues. From germline, CDR1 is SGHTA and CDR2 FQGNSA. The germline V and J ends were trimmed by 5 bases and 4 bases, with 18 bases remaining between them. CDR3 coding DNA: TGTGCCAGCAGCCCGGGGGCTAGCCGGGGTTACGAGCAGTACTTC. It specifies CASSPGASRGYEQYF.

A few counts support this clone. The V call is TRBV7-6, the J call TRBJ1-2; D unclear. The ends were cut back, 2 bases at V and 4 bases at J, with 11 bases in the middle. The CDR3 totals 14 residues. The germline gives CDR1 SGHVS, CDR2 FNYEAQ. CDR3 nucleotides: TGTGCCAGCAGCTTAAATGGTGGGAGCTATGGCTACACCTTC. It encodes CASSLNGGSYGYTF.